The 18 T cell receptor beta chains below come from one sample, sequenced in a study of blood T cell repertoires in COVID-19. The method was immunoSEQ multiplex PCR; TCRdb's version includes in-frame clones alone and lacks a portion of them. The sample lists some 120,000 clones, around 89% occurring once. Sequencing input: peripheral blood. All receptors derive from a human donor with acute or convalescent COVID-19. The donor label of this sample is uncertain.

The chain joins TRBV6-2 or TRBV6-3 to TRBJ1-2; D gene ambiguous. V lost 0 bases, J lost 3 bases, and 11 bases lay in between. Per germline, CDR1 MNHEY and CDR2 SVGEGT. This CDR3 spans 15 amino acids. The CDR3 DNA reads TGTGCCAGCAGTTACTCGATCTGGGCAGACTATGGCTACACCTTC. It yields the protein CASSYSIWADYGYTF.

The chain joins TRBV28 to TRBJ1-2, with D possibly being TRBD1 (6 bases). This CDR3 has 16 residues. Trimming took off 8 bases at V and 8 bases at J, with 27 bases between the two ends. CDR1 is MDHEN and CDR2 is SYDVKM in the germline V gene. CDR3 DNA sequence: TGTGCCAGCGGAAATTGGGGGCGCTCCACACTTCGGGGCTACACCTTC. This encodes CASGNWGRSTLRGYTF.

The J gene is TRBJ2-7, the V gene TRBV3-1 (or the pseudogene TRBV3-2); D uncertain. Trimming stripped 1 base from V and 0 bases from J, with 7 bases between. The CDR3 runs to 14 residues. Germline V gene data show CDR1 as LGHDT and CDR2 as YNNKEL (reference sequence). In DNA, the CDR3 is TGTGCCAGCAGCCAAGTTCGGAGCTCCTACGAGCAGTACTTC. Translation gives CASSQVRSSYEQYF.

Concerning this clone itself: An end of the junction differs from the germline gene, which may be a read error. The sample holds other DNA sequences that translate to the same CDR3. This chain joins TRBV29-1 and TRBJ2-3; the D gene is possibly TRBD2 (5 bases). Germline CDR1 SQVTM, CDR2 ANQGSEA. This CDR3 has 15 residues. This CDR3 reads CSVGGLSGYTDTQYF. The CDR3 DNA is TGCAGTGTTGGAGGATTGAGCGGATACACAGATACGCAGTATTTT.

This clone occurred once. The CDR3 coding sequence is TGTGCCAGCAGCCAAGGATCGGGGGGCTACGAGCAGTACTTC. It is translated as CASSQGSGGYEQYF. The rearrangement uses TRBV5-4 and TRBJ2-7, with 7 bases fitting TRBD2. The length of the CDR3 is 14 residues. Germline CDR1 and CDR2: SGHNT and YYREEE (reference sequence). After removal of 4 bases from V and 3 bases from J, the junction contained 7 bases not matched to a gene.

The chain joins TRBV5-8 to TRBJ1-5, with TRBD1 matching over 7 bases. Germline CDR1 is SGHTS and CDR2 is YDEGEE. Trimming cost V 0 bases and J 5 bases; bases outside gene matches: 11. The length of the CDR3 is 17 residues. The CDR3 DNA follows: TGTGCCAGCAGCTTGGTGGTTCCAGGGACAGCTGATCAGCCCCAGCATTTT. The encoded protein is CASSLVVPGTADQPQHF. Based on the CDR3 plus reference TRBV5-8 and TRBJ1-5, the full variable domain is EAGVTQSPTHLIKTRGQQATLRCSPISGHTSVYWYQQALGLGLQFLLWYDEGEERNRGNFPPRFSGRQFPNYSSELNVNALELEDSALYLCASSLVVPGTADQPQHFGDGTRLSIL.

The rearrangement joins TRBV7-2 to TRBJ1-1; maybe TRBD1 (6 bases). Per the germline V gene, CDR1 is SGHTA and CDR2 is FQGNSA. The CDR3 covers 14 residues. V lost 5 bases and J 4 bases, leaving 14 bases between the germline ends. Here the CDR3 reads CASSPGGGLTEAFF. The CDR3 DNA reads TGTGCCAGCAGCCCGGGCGGGGGCCTCACTGAAGCTTTCTTT.

Turning to this clone: The sample has other DNA sequences that encode this CDR3 too. The rearrangement uses TRBV2 and TRBJ1-2, with TRBD1 matching over 7 bases. The trim removed 3 bases at V and 5 bases at J, leaving 3 bases unmatched. The CDR3 has 13 residues. CDR1 SNHLY and CDR2 FYNNEI come from the germline V gene. Here the CDR3 DNA reads TGTGCCAGCAGTGAGGGACAGAGTTATGGCTACACCTTC. Residues: CASSEGQSYGYTF.

This clone was recorded once. This chain uses TRBV6-4 with TRBJ1-1; maybe TRBD1 (5 bases). This CDR3 contains 13 residues. Germline V gives CDR1 MRHNA, CDR2 SNTAGT. The V end was cut by 4 bases, the J end by 4 bases, with 10 bases between. The CDR3 sequence is CASSVRRGTEAFF. In nucleotides, the CDR3 is TGTGCCAGCAGTGTTAGGAGGGGCACTGAAGCTTTCTTT.

V and J are TRBV7-9 and TRBJ1-6; D is unclear. V dropped 7 bases and J dropped 3 bases, with 7 bases sitting between them. The CDR3 has 13 residues. Germline-derived CDR1 and CDR2 are SEHNR and FQNEAQ (reference sequence). The CDR3 DNA sequence: TGTGCCAGCAAGGCAGGCTATAATTCACCCCTCCACTTT. As protein: CASKAGYNSPLHF. Complete variable domain (other parts from reference TRBV7-9 and TRBJ1-6): DTGVSQNPRHKITKRGQNVTFRCDPISEHNRLYWYRQTLGQGPEFLTYFQNEAQLEKSRLLSDRFSAERPKGSFSTLEIQRTEQGDSAMYLCASKAGYNSPLHFGNGTRLTVT.

The chain carries TRBV4-1 and TRBJ1-4, with D possibly matching TRBD1 (6 bases). This CDR3 is 17 amino acids long. Germline values: CDR1 MGHRA, CDR2 YSYEKL. V shed 2 bases and J shed 0 bases, with 13 bases lying between them. The CDR3 reads CASSQQTGWATNEKLFF. The CDR3 region has the DNA TGCGCCAGCAGCCAACAGACAGGTTGGGCAACTAATGAAAAACTGTTTTTT.

The V and J genes are TRBV4-3 and TRBJ2-2, with TRBD2 as a possible D gene (6 bases). V was clipped by 0 bases and J by 4 bases, with 15 bases between them. This CDR3 has 17 amino acids. Germline V CDR1 and CDR2: LGHNA, YSLEER. CDR3 protein: CASSQDIGDGSTGELFF. CDR3 DNA: TGCGCCAGCAGCCAAGATATCGGGGACGGGAGCACCGGGGAGCTGTTTTTT.

V usage is TRBV27 and J usage is TRBJ2-1; D call uncertain. The germline gives CDR1 MNHEY, CDR2 SMNVEV (reference sequence). The CDR3 sequence is 16 residues long. Trimming took off 3 bases at V and 0 bases at J, with 12 bases between the two ends. CDR3 sequence: CASSFTRRGSYNEQFF. The CDR3 DNA sequence: TGTGCCAGCAGTTTCACCCGGCGAGGCTCCTACAATGAGCAGTTCTTC.

The chain has TRBV28 and TRBJ1-2; D is possibly TRBD1 (5 bases). Trimming left V 6 bases short and J 4 bases short, with 18 bases between. CDR1 MDHEN and CDR2 SYDVKM come from the germline V gene. CDR3 length: 15 amino acids. This chain's CDR3 is CASSRGDQTLYGYTF. The CDR3 DNA sequence: TGTGCCAGCAGCCGCGGGGACCAAACCCTCTATGGCTACACCTTC.

The CDR3 protein is CASTPGFVGGLYGYTF. In nucleotides, the CDR3 is TGTGCCAGTACCCCAGGATTCGTAGGGGGCCTCTATGGCTACACCTTC. The genes are TRBV19 and TRBJ1-2, with 7 nucleotides matching TRBD1. There are 16 residues in the CDR3. The trim removed 7 bases at V and 4 bases at J, leaving 15 bases unmatched. Germline values: CDR1 LNHDA, CDR2 SQIVND (reference sequence).

The V gene is TRBV7-2, the J gene TRBJ2-1; 8 nucleotides match TRBD2. The length of the CDR3 is 15 residues. Trimming cost V 4 bases and J 4 bases; bases outside gene matches: 6. Germline assignment: CDR1 SGHTA and CDR2 FQGNSA. The CDR3 reads CASSYRTSSYNEQFF. The CDR3 DNA follows: TGTGCCAGCAGCTACCGGACTAGCTCTTACAATGAGCAGTTCTTC. Full variable domain (outside the CDR3, taken from reference TRBV7-2 and TRBJ2-1): GAGVSQSPSNKVTEKGKDVELRCDPISGHTALYWYRQSLGQGLEFLIYFQGNSAPDKSGLPSDRFSAERTGGSVSTLTIQRTQQEDSAVYLCASSYRTSSYNEQFFGPGTRLTVL.

This clone was found a few times. CDR3 DNA sequence: TGTGCCAGCAGCCAAGTCCTAGCGGGTACCCACAATGAGCAGTTCTTC. This sequence encodes CASSQVLAGTHNEQFF. V and J are TRBV3-1 (or the pseudogene TRBV3-2) and TRBJ2-1, with TRBD2 matching 8 bases. The trim removed 1 base at V and 5 bases at J, leaving 7 bases unmatched. This CDR3 spans 16 amino acids. Germline V gives CDR1 LGHDT, CDR2 YNNKEL (reference sequence).

The rearrangement uses TRBV4-3 and TRBJ2-3; 11 nucleotides match TRBD2. Germline V gene data show CDR1 as LGHNA and CDR2 as YSLEER. V shed 1 base and J 4 bases; nucleotides not matched to a gene: 7. The CDR3 has 17 residues. CDR3: CASSQGSTSGNADTQYF. CDR3 bases: TGCGCCAGCAGCCAAGGATCGACTAGCGGGAATGCAGATACGCAGTATTTT.